The 6 T cell receptor beta chains given below trace back to one sample, sequenced in a study of glioma-infiltrating T cells after dendritic cell vaccination. Sequenced by immunoSEQ multiplex PCR; TCRdb stores in-frame clones only, minus some. Of more than 85,000 clones detected, 70% to 90% appear once; the ten largest clones hold about 2.9%. Sequencing used blood, obtained before dendritic cell vaccination. The receptors were sampled from a human donor with glioblastoma.

CDR3 sequence reads: CASSLGSGDYNEQFF. CDR3 in DNA: TGTGCCAGCAGCTTGGGGTCAGGGGATTACAATGAGCAGTTCTTC. The chain uses TRBV5-4 and TRBJ2-1; possible D gene TRBD1, 6 bases. V was pared by 0 bases and J by 4 bases, with 11 bases between. CDR1 SGHNT and CDR2 YYREEE come from the germline V gene (reference sequence). The CDR3 runs to 15 residues.

The chain joins TRBV2 to TRBJ2-7; no clear D gene. The CDR3 is made up of 14 amino acids. Trimming stripped 6 bases from V and 3 bases from J, with 15 bases between. Germline CDR1 reads SNHLY; CDR2 reads FYNNEI. CDR3 sequence reads: CASSPSEVVYEQYF. In DNA form, the CDR3 reads TGTGCCAGCAGCCCCAGCGAGGTAGTCTACGAGCAGTACTTC.

The chain employs TRBV18 and TRBJ2-7; TRBD1 matches at 9 bases. J was trimmed by 4 bases and V by 3 bases; bases with no gene match: 7. There are 15 residues in the CDR3. The germline CDR1 and CDR2 sequences are KGHSH and LQKENI. CDR3 protein: CASSPWTGDEYEQYF. The CDR3 nucleotides are TGTGCCAGCTCACCCTGGACAGGGGACGAATACGAGCAGTACTTC.

The chain carries TRBV5-6 and TRBJ2-5, with 8 bases lining up with TRBD2. This CDR3 has 13 amino acids. CDR1 is SGHDT, CDR2 YYEEEE, per germline. Germline trimming cut 6 bases from V and 4 bases from J; bases unmatched to any gene: 5. The CDR3 protein is CASIGTRGETQYF. In nucleotides, the CDR3 is TGTGCCAGCATCGGGACTAGAGGAGAGACCCAGTACTTC.

The chain uses TRBV2 and TRBJ2-1; the match to TRBD2 covers 10 bases. After removal of 6 bases from V and 10 bases from J, the junction contained 15 bases not matched to a gene. This CDR3 contains 16 residues. Germline V gives CDR1 SNHLY, CDR2 FYNNEI. The CDR3 DNA is TGTGCCAGCAGACTTGGACTAGCGGCCCCTCAAGACGAGCAGTTCTTC. This sequence encodes CASRLGLAAPQDEQFF.

V is TRBV4-3 and J is TRBJ2-7, with 13 nucleotides matching TRBD2. V dropped 4 bases and J dropped 4; count of bases not matched to a gene: 4. CDR1 LGHNA and CDR2 YSLEER come from the germline V gene. This CDR3 is built from 15 residues. DNA for the CDR3: TGCGCCAGCAGCCGTGGACTAGCGGGGGAATACGAGCAGTACTTC. Its translation is CASSRGLAGEYEQYF.